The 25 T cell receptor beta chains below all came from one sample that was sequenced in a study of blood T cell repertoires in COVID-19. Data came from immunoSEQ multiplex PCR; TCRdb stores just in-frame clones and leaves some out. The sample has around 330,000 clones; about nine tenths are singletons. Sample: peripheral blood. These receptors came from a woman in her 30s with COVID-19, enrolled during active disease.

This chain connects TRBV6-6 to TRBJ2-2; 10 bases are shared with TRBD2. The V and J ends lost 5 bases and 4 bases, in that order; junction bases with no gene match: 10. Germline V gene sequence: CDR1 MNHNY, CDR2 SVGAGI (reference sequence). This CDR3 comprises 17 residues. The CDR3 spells CASSQEGTSEFTGELFF. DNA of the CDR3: TGTGCCAGCAGTCAGGAGGGGACTAGCGAATTCACCGGGGAGCTGTTTTTT.

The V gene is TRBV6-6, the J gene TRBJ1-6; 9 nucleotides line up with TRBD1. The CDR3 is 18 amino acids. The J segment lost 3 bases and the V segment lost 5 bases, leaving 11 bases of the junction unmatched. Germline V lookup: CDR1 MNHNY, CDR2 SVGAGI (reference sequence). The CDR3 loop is CASSHGTGPSLYNSPLHF. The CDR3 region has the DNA TGTGCCAGCAGTCACGGGACAGGGCCCTCTCTCTATAATTCACCCCTCCACTTT.

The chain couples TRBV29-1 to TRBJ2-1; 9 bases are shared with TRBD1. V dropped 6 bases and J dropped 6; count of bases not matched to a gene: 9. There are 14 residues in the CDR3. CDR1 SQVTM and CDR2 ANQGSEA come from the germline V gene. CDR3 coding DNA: TGCAGCGTGGCGGGACAGGGAGTGCGCAATGAGCAGTTCTTC. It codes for CSVAGQGVRNEQFF.

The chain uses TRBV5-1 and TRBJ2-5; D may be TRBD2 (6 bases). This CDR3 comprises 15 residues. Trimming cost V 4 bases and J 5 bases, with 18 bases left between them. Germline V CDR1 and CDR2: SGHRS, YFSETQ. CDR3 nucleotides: TGCGCCAGCAGCCCGGTCGGGGGACCCAGGGAGACCCAGTACTTC. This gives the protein CASSPVGGPRETQYF.

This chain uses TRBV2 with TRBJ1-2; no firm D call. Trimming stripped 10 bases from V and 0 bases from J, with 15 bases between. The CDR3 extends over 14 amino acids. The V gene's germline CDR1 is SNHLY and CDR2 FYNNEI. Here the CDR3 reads CAITDGLSNYGYTF. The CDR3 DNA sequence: TGTGCCATAACCGACGGACTCTCTAACTATGGCTACACCTTC.

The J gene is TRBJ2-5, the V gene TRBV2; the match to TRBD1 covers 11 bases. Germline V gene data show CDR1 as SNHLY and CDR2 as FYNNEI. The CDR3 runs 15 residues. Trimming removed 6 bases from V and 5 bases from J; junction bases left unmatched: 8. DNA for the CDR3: TGTGCCAGCAGCCGTTACCGGGACAGGGGGGAGACCCAGTACTTC. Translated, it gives CASSRYRDRGETQYF.

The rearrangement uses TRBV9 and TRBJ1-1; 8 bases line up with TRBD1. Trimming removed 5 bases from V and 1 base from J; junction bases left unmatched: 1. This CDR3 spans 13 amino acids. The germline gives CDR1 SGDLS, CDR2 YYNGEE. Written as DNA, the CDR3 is TGTGCCAGCAGGGGGACAGGGAACACTGAAGCTTTCTTT. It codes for CASRGTGNTEAFF.

CDR3 sequence (DNA): TGTGCCAGCAGCCACTGGACAGGGGGCATTGAAAAACTGTTTTTT. Translating it yields CASSHWTGGIEKLFF. V usage is TRBV3-1 (or the pseudogene TRBV3-2) and J usage is TRBJ1-4; 11 nucleotides line up with TRBD1. The CDR3 has 15 amino acids. Germline CDR1 reads LGHDT; CDR2 reads YNNKEL (reference sequence). V was pared by 3 bases and J by 7 bases, with 4 bases of the junction left unmatched.

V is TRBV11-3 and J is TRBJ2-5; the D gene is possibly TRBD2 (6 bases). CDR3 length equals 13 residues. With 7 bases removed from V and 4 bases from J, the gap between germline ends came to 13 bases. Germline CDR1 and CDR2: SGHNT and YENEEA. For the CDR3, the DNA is TGTGCCAGCAAGCGCGGGGAATTAGAGACCCAGTACTTC. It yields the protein CASKRGELETQYF.

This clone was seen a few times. CDR3 coding DNA: TGTGCCAGCAGTGAATACCCGCGATATAGCAATCAGCCCCAGCATTTT. It codes for CASSEYPRYSNQPQHF. The gene calls are TRBV2 and TRBJ1-5, with unresolved D. V lost 2 bases and J lost 0, with 11 bases in between. CDR3 length: 16 residues. The germline V gene has CDR1 SNHLY and CDR2 FYNNEI.

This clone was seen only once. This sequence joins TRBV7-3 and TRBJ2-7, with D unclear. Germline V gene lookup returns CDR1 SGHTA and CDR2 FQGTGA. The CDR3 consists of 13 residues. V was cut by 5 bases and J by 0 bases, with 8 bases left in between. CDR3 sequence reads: CASSPSPSYEQYF. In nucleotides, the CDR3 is TGTGCCAGCAGCCCCTCCCCCTCCTACGAGCAGTACTTC.

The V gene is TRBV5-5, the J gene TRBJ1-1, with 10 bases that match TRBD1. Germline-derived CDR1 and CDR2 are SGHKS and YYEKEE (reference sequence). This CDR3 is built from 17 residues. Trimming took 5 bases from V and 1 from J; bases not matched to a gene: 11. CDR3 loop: CASSLTGGSWSNTEAFF. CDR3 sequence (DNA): TGTGCCAGCAGTCTGACAGGGGGCTCATGGTCGAACACTGAAGCTTTCTTT.

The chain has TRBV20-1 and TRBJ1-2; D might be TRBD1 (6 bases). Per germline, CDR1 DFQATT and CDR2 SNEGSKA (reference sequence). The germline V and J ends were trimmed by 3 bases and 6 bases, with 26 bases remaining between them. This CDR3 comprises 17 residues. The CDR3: CSASDFKGVITNNGYTF. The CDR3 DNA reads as TGCAGTGCTAGTGACTTTAAGGGGGTTATCACCAACAATGGCTACACCTTC.

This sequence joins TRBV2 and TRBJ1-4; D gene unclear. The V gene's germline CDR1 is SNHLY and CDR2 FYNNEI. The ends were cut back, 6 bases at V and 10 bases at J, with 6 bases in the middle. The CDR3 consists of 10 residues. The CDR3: CASSGRKLFF. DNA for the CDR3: TGTGCCAGCAGCGGGAGAAAACTGTTTTTT.

The CDR3 loop is CASSLGSSGAQYF. The CDR3 region has the DNA TGTGCCAGCAGCTTAGGCTCCTCAGGGGCCCAGTACTTC. The chain has TRBV7-2 and TRBJ2-5, with D maybe TRBD1 (6 bases). The CDR3 length is 13 residues. V was clipped by 1 base and J by 9 bases, with 12 bases between them. In germline, CDR1 is SGHTA, CDR2 FQGNSA.

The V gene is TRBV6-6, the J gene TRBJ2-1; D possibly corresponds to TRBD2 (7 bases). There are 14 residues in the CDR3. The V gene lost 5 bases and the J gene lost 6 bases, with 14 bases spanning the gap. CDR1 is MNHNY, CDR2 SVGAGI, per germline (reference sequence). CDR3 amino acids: CASSPPGGLNEQFF. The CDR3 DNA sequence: TGTGCCAGCAGTCCCCCCGGGGGGCTCAATGAGCAGTTCTTC.

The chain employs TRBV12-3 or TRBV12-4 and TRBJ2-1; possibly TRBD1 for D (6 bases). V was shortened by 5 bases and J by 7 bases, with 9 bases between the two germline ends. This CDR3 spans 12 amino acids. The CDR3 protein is CASSHGQNEQFF. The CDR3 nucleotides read TGTGCCAGCAGTCACGGACAGAATGAGCAGTTCTTC.

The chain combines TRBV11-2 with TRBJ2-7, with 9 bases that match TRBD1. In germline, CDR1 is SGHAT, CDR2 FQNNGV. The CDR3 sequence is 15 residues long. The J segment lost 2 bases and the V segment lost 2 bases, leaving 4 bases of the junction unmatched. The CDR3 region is CASSLWGQGTYEQYF. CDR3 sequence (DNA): TGTGCCAGCAGCTTATGGGGACAGGGAACCTACGAGCAGTACTTC.

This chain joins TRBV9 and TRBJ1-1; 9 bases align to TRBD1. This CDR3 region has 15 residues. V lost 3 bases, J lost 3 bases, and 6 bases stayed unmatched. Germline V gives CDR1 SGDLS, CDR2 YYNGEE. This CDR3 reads CASSAQGARYTEAFF. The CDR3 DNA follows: TGTGCCAGCAGCGCACAGGGGGCGCGGTACACTGAAGCTTTCTTT.

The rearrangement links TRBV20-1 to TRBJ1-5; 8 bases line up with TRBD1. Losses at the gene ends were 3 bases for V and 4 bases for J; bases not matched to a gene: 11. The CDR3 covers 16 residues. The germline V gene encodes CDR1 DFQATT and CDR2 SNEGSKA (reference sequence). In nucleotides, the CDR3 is TGCAGTGCTAGTCCTCCGACAGGGGCAAGTAATCAGCCCCAGCATTTT. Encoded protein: CSASPPTGASNQPQHF.

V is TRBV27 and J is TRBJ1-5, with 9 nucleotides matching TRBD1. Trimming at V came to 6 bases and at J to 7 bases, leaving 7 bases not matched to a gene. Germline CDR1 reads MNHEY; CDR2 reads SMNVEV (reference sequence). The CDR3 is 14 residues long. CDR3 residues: CASSRGTGRQPQHF. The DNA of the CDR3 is TGTGCCAGCAGCCGAGGGACAGGGAGGCAGCCCCAGCATTTT.

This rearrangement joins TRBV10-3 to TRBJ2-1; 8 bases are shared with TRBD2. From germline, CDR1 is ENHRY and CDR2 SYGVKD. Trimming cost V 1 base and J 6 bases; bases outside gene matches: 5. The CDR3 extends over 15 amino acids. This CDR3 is CAISEFSGVTNEQFF. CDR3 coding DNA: TGTGCCATCAGTGAGTTTAGCGGGGTGACCAATGAGCAGTTCTTC.

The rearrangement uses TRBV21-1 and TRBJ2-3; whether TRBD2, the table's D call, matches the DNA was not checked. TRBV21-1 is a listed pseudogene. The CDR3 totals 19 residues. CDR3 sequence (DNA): TGTGCCAGCAGCAAATGCCACGGGACTAGCGGGGGGAACACAGATACGCAGTATTTT. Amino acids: CASSKCHGTSGGNTDTQYF.

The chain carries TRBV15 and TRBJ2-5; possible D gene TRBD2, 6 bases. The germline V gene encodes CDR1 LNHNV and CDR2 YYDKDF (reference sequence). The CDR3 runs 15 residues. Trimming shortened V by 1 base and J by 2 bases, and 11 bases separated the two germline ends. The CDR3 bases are TGTGCCACCAGCAGAGGGGAGGCAGCTCAAGAGACCCAGTACTTC. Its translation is CATSRGEAAQETQYF.

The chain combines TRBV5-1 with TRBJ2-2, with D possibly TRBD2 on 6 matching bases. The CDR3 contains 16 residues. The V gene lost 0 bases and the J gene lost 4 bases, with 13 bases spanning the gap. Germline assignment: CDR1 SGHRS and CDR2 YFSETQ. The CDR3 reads CASSLGSVGLTGELFF. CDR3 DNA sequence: TGCGCCAGCAGCTTGGGAAGTGTGGGACTCACCGGGGAGCTGTTTTTT.